The next 18 T cell receptor beta chains were all read from a single sample in a study of blood T cell repertoires in COVID-19. The protocol was immunoSEQ multiplex PCR, while the TCRdb copy is restricted to in-frame clones and leaves out a portion. The sample holds 75,000 to 80,000 clones, approximately 90% seen once. The sample consisted of peripheral blood. These receptors all stem from a human donor in a cohort sampled during active COVID-19.

With respect to this clone: A junction end diverges from the germline sequence, so it may reflect a read error. The V gene is TRBV2, the J gene TRBJ2-3; TRBD2 aligns across 8 bases. Germline V gene data show CDR1 as SNHLY and CDR2 as FYNNEI. CDR3 length: 21 residues. DNA of the CDR3: TGTGCCGGCAGGACTCCGGGGGGGGGCCGGTCAGTGTCCACCCGCACAGATACGCAGTATTTT. Amino acid sequence: CAGRTPGGGRSVSTRTDTQYF.

This clone was found once. The chain is built from TRBV5-1 and TRBJ2-7; 11 nucleotides match TRBD1. The CDR3 length is 14 residues. The V segment lost 5 bases and the J segment 5 bases; nucleotides outside the gene matches: 6. CDR1 SGHRS and CDR2 YFSETQ come from the germline V gene. The CDR3 loop reads CASSTGTGGNEQYF. The CDR3 DNA follows: TGCGCCAGCAGTACCGGGACAGGGGGTAACGAGCAGTACTTC.

This clone was picked up one time. V gene TRBV5-1 combines with J gene TRBJ1-4; the D is unclear. This CDR3 contains 13 residues. CDR1 and CDR2 from the germline V gene are SGHRS and YFSETQ. Trimming cost V 2 bases and J 8 bases, with 10 bases left between them. CDR3 bases: TGCGCCAGCAGCTTAAAGTGGCCAGAAAAACTGTTTTTT. Amino acid sequence: CASSLKWPEKLFF.

Here the CDR3 DNA reads TGTGCCAGCAGCGTAGGAATAGGGACAGGTGGCTACACCTTC. Amino acid sequence: CASSVGIGTGGYTF. This rearrangement joins TRBV9 to TRBJ1-2; TRBD1 matches 8 bases. V lost 0 bases, J lost 7 bases, and 5 bases stayed unmatched. CDR1 is SGDLS and CDR2 is YYNGEE in the germline V gene. There are 14 residues in the CDR3.

This clone was seen a handful of times. The V gene is TRBV9, the J gene TRBJ2-3, with D perhaps matching TRBD2 (6 bases). Trimming removed 0 bases at V and 5 bases at J, with 10 bases between. This CDR3 is built from 14 residues. Germline loops: CDR1 SGDLS, CDR2 YYNGEE. Here the CDR3 DNA reads TGTGCCAGCAGCGTAGGGTTGCGGGAAGATACGCAGTATTTT. Encoded protein: CASSVGLREDTQYF.

The rearrangement joins TRBV3-1 (or the pseudogene TRBV3-2) to TRBJ2-5, with 15 bases lining up with TRBD2. V shed 4 bases and J 2 bases; nucleotides not matched to a gene: 8. The CDR3 has 18 residues. Germline V CDR1 and CDR2: LGHDT, YNNKEL (reference sequence). This chain's CDR3 is CASSPGTSGGFQQETQYF. The CDR3 DNA reads TGTGCCAGCAGCCCGGGGACTAGCGGGGGGTTCCAACAAGAGACCCAGTACTTC.

This clone was counted a few times. The rearrangement uses TRBV5-1 and TRBJ2-7, with TRBD2 as a possible D gene (6 bases). Per the germline V gene, CDR1 is SGHRS and CDR2 is YFSETQ. Trimming left V 4 bases short and J 2 bases short, with 13 bases between. There are 14 residues in the CDR3. CDR3 sequence: CASSPTGDAYEQYF. CDR3 in DNA: TGCGCCAGCAGCCCGACGGGGGACGCCTACGAGCAGTACTTC.

The chain recombines TRBV11-2 with TRBJ2-6, with 9 nucleotides matching TRBD1. The CDR3 runs to 17 residues. Germline V gives CDR1 SGHAT, CDR2 FQNNGV. The V segment lost 5 bases and the J segment 2 bases; nucleotides outside the gene matches: 7. The CDR3 reads CASSHRDRATGANVLTF. The CDR3 DNA is TGTGCCAGCAGCCACCGGGACAGGGCTACTGGGGCCAACGTCCTGACTTTC.

A remark on this clone: The same CDR3 is also encoded by other DNA sequences in this sample. The rearrangement joins TRBV20-1 to TRBJ2-1, with D tentatively TRBD1 (6 bases). Germline V gene data show CDR1 as DFQATT and CDR2 as SNEGSKA (reference sequence). This CDR3 has 13 amino acids. V lost 3 bases and J lost 4, with 10 bases in between. The CDR3 loop reads CSASPGAYNEQFF. The DNA for the CDR3 is TGCAGTGCTAGTCCAGGGGCGTACAATGAGCAGTTCTTC.

The V gene is TRBV18, the J gene TRBJ1-5; D might be TRBD1 (6 bases). CDR1 and CDR2 (germline): KGHSH, LQKENI. V dropped 2 bases and J dropped 3 bases, with 8 bases sitting between them. This CDR3 contains 14 residues. CDR3 sequence reads: CASSPGGNNQPQHF. The CDR3 DNA reads TGTGCCAGCTCACCAGGGGGCAACAATCAGCCCCAGCATTTT.

The rearrangement links TRBV6-1 to TRBJ2-2, with 8 positions matching TRBD1. Germline CDR1 is MNHNS and CDR2 is SASEGT. V lost 3 bases and J lost 3; bases outside the gene matches: 0. The CDR3 is 14 residues long. CDR3 nucleotides: TGTGCCAGCAGTGAGGACAGGGACACCGGGGAGCTGTTTTTT. Protein product: CASSEDRDTGELFF.

The chain has TRBV18 and TRBJ2-2; TRBD1 might be the D (6 bases). V lost 5 bases and J 8 bases, leaving 15 bases between the germline ends. The V gene's germline CDR1 is KGHSH and CDR2 LQKENI. This CDR3 is 14 amino acids long. The CDR3 here is CASSKAGQSGELFF. The CDR3 DNA is TGTGCCAGCTCAAAGGCCGGACAGTCAGGGGAGCTGTTTTTT.

This sequence joins TRBV6-5 and TRBJ1-6; D is uncertain. The germline V and J ends were trimmed by 6 bases and 1 base, with 7 bases remaining between them. CDR3 length: 14 amino acids. CDR1 is MNHEY and CDR2 is SVGAGI in the germline V gene. The CDR3 DNA follows: TGTGCCAGCAGGCCAGCGTCCTATAATTCACCCCTCCACTTT. As protein: CASRPASYNSPLHF.

V gene TRBV27 combines with J gene TRBJ2-1; TRBD2 matches at 15 bases. The CDR3 contains 16 residues. CDR1 and CDR2 (germline): MNHEY, SMNVEV (reference sequence). J lost 8 bases, V lost 5 bases, and 7 bases had no gene match. The CDR3 DNA follows: TGTGCCAGCAGTCTTCGGACTAGCGGGAGGGCCTATGAGCAGTTCTTC. Protein product: CASSLRTSGRAYEQFF.

This chain joins TRBV9 and TRBJ1-2, with 8 bases that match TRBD1. J was trimmed by 0 bases and V by 0 bases; bases with no gene match: 1. Germline CDR1 reads SGDLS; CDR2 reads YYNGEE. The CDR3 spans 15 residues. The CDR3, as DNA: TGTGCCAGCAGCGTAGGGACAGGGCCTAACTATGGCTACACCTTC. This sequence encodes CASSVGTGPNYGYTF.

The chain carries TRBV7-9 and TRBJ1-1; 9 bases map to TRBD1. Germline lookup yields CDR1 SEHNR and CDR2 FQNEAQ (reference sequence). V lost 7 bases and J lost 5; bases outside the gene matches: 11. The CDR3 has 15 amino acids. In DNA, the CDR3 is TGTGCCAGCACGGGGAAACAGGGGGCAAGGACTGAAGCTTTCTTT. The encoded protein is CASTGKQGARTEAFF. Filled out from reference TRBV7-9 and TRBJ1-1, the complete variable domain reads DTGVSQNPRHKITKRGQNVTFRCDPISEHNRLYWYRQTLGQGPEFLTYFQNEAQLEKSRLLSDRFSAERPKGSFSTLEIQRTEQGDSAMYLCASTGKQGARTEAFFGQGTRLTVV.

The chain uses TRBV4-1 and TRBJ1-6; D gene ambiguous. Trimming took 3 bases from V and 9 from J, leaving 15 bases between them. CDR1 and CDR2 from the germline V gene are MGHRA and YSYEKL. There are 15 residues in the CDR3. CDR3 bases: TGCGCCAGCAGCCACCCCCGGGAGCTGAGTTCACCCCTCCACTTT. Translated, it gives CASSHPRELSSPLHF.

The chain carries TRBV28 and TRBJ2-3; a weak D match, TRBD1 (6 bases). The CDR3 has 16 amino acids. V dropped 6 bases and J dropped 2 bases, with 18 bases sitting between them. Germline V lookup: CDR1 MDHEN, CDR2 SYDVKM. The CDR3 nucleotides read TGTGCCAGCAGCCCCCCCGGCAGGGACATCACAGATACGCAGTATTTT. It codes for CASSPPGRDITDTQYF.